The TCR beta chain described here comes from a study of blood T cell repertoires in COVID-19. Study background: Collection of acute and convalescent COVID-19 samples took place in the United States, Italy and Spain.

Germline CDR1 reads MNHEY; CDR2 reads SVGAGI. V lost 0 bases and J lost 3, with 12 bases in between. The CDR3 sequence is 16 residues long. Profiling relied on immunoSEQ multiplex PCR, and the TCRdb table lists in-frame clones only, not all of them. The profile shows roughly 75,000 clones, about 89% of them singletons. Sequencing input: peripheral blood. The TCR originated in a man aged 60-69 years with acute or convalescent COVID-19. The genes are TRBV6-5 and TRBJ2-4; D possibly corresponds to TRBD2 (5 bases). The CDR3 bases are TGTGCCAGCAGTTACTCTGTCCGGGGTGGCAAAAACATTCAGTACTTC. Protein product: CASSYSVRGGKNIQYF.